The next 25 T cell receptor beta chains were all read from a single sample in a study of blood T cells in healthy people across ages. A second PCR of 7 to 11 cycles used a sample-barcoded 5' primer and a J-beta primer mix. One entry per CDR3 protein results from TCRdb running MiXCR on the 5' RACE reads. The profile shows roughly 1,500,000 distinct CDR3 sequences, 42% of them singletons. The specimen was blood. All receptors come from a woman younger than 35 in good health.

This clonotype has only one observation. Since a much larger clone is just one base distant, this may be a read error. This rearrangement joins TRBV20-1 to TRBJ2-1; no clear D gene. The closer fit of TRBJ2-7 to the DNA end suggests the J call may be wrong. This CDR3 spans 13 amino acids. Per germline, CDR1 DFQATT and CDR2 SNEGSKA (reference sequence). CDR3 nucleotide sequence: TGCAGTGCTAGAGGGCCAACCTACAATGAGCAGTACTTC. Amino acid sequence: CSARGPTYNEQYF.

This sequence joins TRBV6-1 and TRBJ2-1, with 13 nucleotides matching TRBD2. J lost 5 bases, V lost 5 bases, and 9 bases had no gene match. The germline V gene has CDR1 MNHNS and CDR2 SASEGT. The CDR3 sequence is 17 residues long. The CDR3 bases are TGTGCCAGCAGTACAGGACTAGCGGGAGAGCCGGACAATGAGCAGTTCTTC. Its protein is CASSTGLAGEPDNEQFF.

This rearrangement joins TRBV12-3 or TRBV12-4 to TRBJ2-7, with TRBD1 identical over 7 bases. Trimming removed 7 bases from V and 0 bases from J; junction bases left unmatched: 3. CDR3 length equals 13 residues. The CDR3 DNA reads as TGTGCCAGCAAGGGGACAGTCTCCTACGAGCAGTACTTC. Amino acid sequence: CASKGTVSYEQYF.

This chain links TRBV5-1 with TRBJ2-3; D ambiguous. The CDR3 runs to 13 residues. Trimming took 8 bases from V and 4 from J, leaving 14 bases between them. Germline V gives CDR1 SGHRS, CDR2 YFSETQ. The CDR3 reads CASTAATPDTQYF. CDR3 DNA sequence: TGCGCCAGTACGGCGGCAACCCCAGATACGCAGTATTTT.

This chain uses TRBV6-1 with TRBJ2-7; unclear D gene. V lost 6 bases and J lost 6, with 12 bases in between. The CDR3 covers 12 residues. Germline V gene lookup returns CDR1 MNHNS and CDR2 SASEGT. The CDR3 region is CASSDGLFEQYF. The CDR3 region has the DNA TGTGCCAGCAGCGATGGATTGTTCGAGCAGTACTTC.

This clonotype was seen a handful of times. The chain has TRBV10-3 and TRBJ1-1, with D maybe TRBD1 (6 bases). This CDR3 spans 13 amino acids. The V gene lost 3 bases and the J gene lost 6 bases, with 11 bases spanning the gap. Germline V gene sequence: CDR1 ENHRY, CDR2 SYGVKD. In DNA form, the CDR3 reads TGTGCCATCAGTGACACAGGGAGCGCTGAAGCTTTCTTT. It is translated as CAISDTGSAEAFF.

This clonotype was detected a few times. The chain couples TRBV21-1 to TRBJ1-6; whether TRBD1, the table's D call, matches the DNA was not checked. TRBV21-1 is a recognized pseudogene. The CDR3 totals 16 residues. In DNA form, the CDR3 reads TGTGCCAGCAGCAAAGAACCCCCGGCTAATAATTCACCCCTCCACTTT. Its translation is CASSKEPPANNSPLHF.

The chain joins TRBV5-1 to TRBJ2-5; D is undetermined. The J call is doubtful: the DNA matches TRBJ2-7 better. This CDR3 is built from 14 residues. Germline V gene data show CDR1 as SGHRS and CDR2 as YFSETQ. In DNA, the CDR3 is TGCGCCAGCAGCAGTTCATGGACGACCTACGAGCAGTACTTC. It yields the protein CASSSSWTTYEQYF.

This clonotype was found once. The chain uses TRBV2 and TRBJ1-1; D is unresolved. This CDR3 is built from 14 residues. The V end was cut by 4 bases, the J end by 2 bases, with 11 bases between. Germline CDR1 SNHLY, CDR2 FYNNEI. Written as DNA, the CDR3 is TGTGCCAGCAGTGCCCGTGAGGGTAACACTGAAGCTTTCTTT. Its protein product is CASSAREGNTEAFF.

The chain couples TRBV20-1 to TRBJ2-2, with 10 positions matching TRBD2. The V gene end was trimmed by 5 bases and the J gene end by 4 bases; junction bases not matched to a gene: 4. The V gene's germline CDR1 is DFQATT and CDR2 SNEGSKA (reference sequence). This CDR3 has 14 residues. CDR3 region: CSASGTSATGELFF. The DNA of the CDR3 is TGCAGTGCTTCCGGGACTAGCGCCACCGGGGAGCTGTTTTTT.

Only one count was recorded for this clonotype. The rearrangement joins TRBV12-3 or TRBV12-4 to TRBJ2-7; 11 nucleotides align to TRBD2. The J call may be mistaken, given a closer DNA end match to TRBJ2-5. This CDR3 contains 16 residues. CDR3 in amino acids: CASTDFLAGGRETQYF. The CDR3 DNA sequence: TGTGCCAGCACAGATTTTTTAGCGGGAGGGCGGGAGACCCAGTACTTC.

This clonotype was seen many times. The chain couples TRBV10-3 to TRBJ1-2; 12 bases fit TRBD1. The CDR3 consists of 15 residues. V was clipped by 2 bases and J by 6 bases; unmatched bases: 4. The germline gives CDR1 ENHRY, CDR2 SYGVKD. For the CDR3, the DNA is TGTGCCATCAGTGAGCGGGGACAGGGGGCAGATGGCTACACCTTC. Its translation: CAISERGQGADGYTF.

The chain employs TRBV5-1 and TRBJ1-4, with TRBD1 matching over 9 bases. From germline, CDR1 is SGHRS and CDR2 YFSETQ. Unmatched junction bases numbered 6, after V lost 3 bases and J lost 0 bases. This CDR3 contains 17 residues. In DNA form, the CDR3 reads TGCGCCAGCAGCTGGGACAGGGTTGGGGCAACTAATGAAAAACTGTTTTTT. As protein: CASSWDRVGATNEKLFF.

V usage is TRBV4-2 and J usage is TRBJ2-4; 8 bases are a match to TRBD2. CDR1 is LGHNA, CDR2 YNFKEQ, per germline. V lost 4 bases and J lost 8; bases outside the gene matches: 10. CDR3 length: 15 residues. CDR3 region: CASSPRETSEDIQYF. Written as DNA, the CDR3 is TGTGCCAGCAGCCCCCGTGAGACTAGCGAGGACATTCAGTACTTC.

This clonotype was counted between two and nine times. The chain links TRBV20-1 to TRBJ2-1, with D hard to call. Per the germline V gene, CDR1 is DFQATT and CDR2 is SNEGSKA (reference sequence). The CDR3 extends over 13 amino acids. Trimming cost V 0 bases and J 6 bases, with 9 bases left between them. In nucleotides, the CDR3 is TGCAGTGCTAGAGATCGGCCACCCAATGAGCAGTTCTTC. This gives the protein CSARDRPPNEQFF.

This clonotype turned up a few times. V is TRBV20-1 and J is TRBJ1-2; D gene unclear. V was pared by 0 bases and J by 3 bases, with 14 bases between. CDR3 length equals 15 residues. CDR1 and CDR2 (germline): DFQATT, SNEGSKA (reference sequence). The CDR3 protein is CSARDPLAGDYGYTF. DNA for the CDR3: TGCAGTGCTAGAGATCCCCTCGCCGGTGACTATGGCTACACCTTC.

This clonotype came up many times. The rearrangement joins TRBV7-9 to TRBJ2-1, with 13 bases that match TRBD2. With V trimmed by 4 bases and J by 4 bases, 4 bases remained unmatched. The germline gives CDR1 SEHNR, CDR2 FQNEAQ (reference sequence). There are 16 residues in the CDR3. This CDR3 is CASSSGLAGAYNEQFF. CDR3 coding DNA: TGTGCCAGCAGCTCAGGACTAGCGGGAGCTTACAATGAGCAGTTCTTC.

V usage is TRBV28 and J usage is TRBJ1-5, with TRBD1 matching 7 bases. The CDR3 consists of 13 residues. CDR1 is MDHEN, CDR2 SYDVKM, per germline. V was clipped by 8 bases and J by 7 bases; unmatched bases: 8. CDR3 nucleotide sequence: TGTGCCAGCTGGGACAGAGGGAACCAGCCCCAGCATTTT. Translating gives CASWDRGNQPQHF.

This clonotype has only a few counts. V is TRBV5-1 and J is TRBJ2-6; D gene uncertain. Germline CDR1 reads SGHRS; CDR2 reads YFSETQ. V was cut by 4 bases and J by 0 bases, with 11 bases left in between. The CDR3 runs 16 residues. As DNA, the CDR3 is TGCGCCAGCAGCGTCCCCGGTTACTCTGGGGCCAACGTCCTGACTTTC. Protein sequence: CASSVPGYSGANVLTF.

This sequence joins TRBV11-2 and TRBJ2-7; TRBD2 matches 7 bases. The CDR3 sequence is 13 residues long. V trimming: 6 bases; J trimming: 4 bases; junction bases outside the gene matches: 6. Germline values: CDR1 SGHAT, CDR2 FQNNGV. The CDR3 DNA reads as TGTGCCAGCAGGTCGAGGGAGGGTTACGAGCAGTACTTC. Amino acid sequence: CASRSREGYEQYF.

This chain links TRBV7-9 with TRBJ2-1; the D gene is possibly TRBD1 (6 bases). With 5 bases removed from V and 7 bases from J, the gap between germline ends came to 15 bases. There are 14 residues in the CDR3. Germline CDR1 is SEHNR and CDR2 is FQNEAQ (reference sequence). CDR3 DNA sequence: TGTGCCAGCAGCCCTGACAGGCCCTGGAATGAGCAGTTCTTC. As protein: CASSPDRPWNEQFF.

This clonotype was counted a few times. The chain employs TRBV28 and TRBJ2-7; 7 bases map to TRBD2. Per the germline V gene, CDR1 is MDHEN and CDR2 is SYDVKM. Trimming removed 6 bases from V and 5 bases from J; junction bases left unmatched: 13. The CDR3 is 15 amino acids. CDR3 residues: CASRQSAGPLDEQYF. In DNA, the CDR3 is TGTGCCAGCAGGCAATCAGCGGGGCCGTTGGACGAGCAGTACTTC.

The gene calls are TRBV7-8 and TRBJ1-1; D call uncertain. Germline V CDR1 and CDR2: SGHVS, FQNEAQ. The CDR3 is made up of 14 amino acids. Trimming pared 3 bases from V and 1 base from J, leaving 9 bases between. The CDR3 DNA reads TGTGCCAGCAGCTTGGGTTCGGCGAACACTGAAGCTTTCTTT. It codes for CASSLGSANTEAFF.

The chain carries TRBV20-1 and TRBJ2-1; 15 bases line up with TRBD2. The CDR3 runs 18 residues. Germline CDR1 reads DFQATT; CDR2 reads SNEGSKA (reference sequence). The ends lost 0 bases at V and 6 bases at J; junction bases unmatched: 9. The CDR3 loop is CSAREPRTSGGVFNEQFF. CDR3 sequence (DNA): TGCAGTGCTAGAGAGCCCCGGACTAGCGGGGGGGTGTTCAATGAGCAGTTCTTC.

The chain combines TRBV3-1 with TRBJ1-5, with D possibly matching TRBD1 (5 bases). CDR1 and CDR2 from the germline V gene are LGHDT and YNNKEL (reference sequence). The CDR3 is made up of 15 amino acids. V lost 0 bases, J lost 3 bases, and 9 bases lay in between. The CDR3 DNA is TGTGCCAGCAGCCAAGATCAAGGGACCAATCAGCCCCAGCATTTT. Translation gives CASSQDQGTNQPQHF.